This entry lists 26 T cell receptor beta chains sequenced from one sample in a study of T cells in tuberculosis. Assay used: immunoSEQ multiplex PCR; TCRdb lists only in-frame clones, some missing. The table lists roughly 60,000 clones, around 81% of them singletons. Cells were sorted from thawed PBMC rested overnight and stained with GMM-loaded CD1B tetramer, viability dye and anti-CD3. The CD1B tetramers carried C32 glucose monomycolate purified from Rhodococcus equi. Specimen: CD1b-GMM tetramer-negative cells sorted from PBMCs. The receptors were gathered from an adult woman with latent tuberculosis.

The CDR3 loop reads CASSLTMEGRTEAFF. The DNA of the CDR3 is TGTGCCAGCAGCTTAACGATGGAAGGGAGGACTGAAGCTTTCTTT. This chain links TRBV7-3 with TRBJ1-1; no definite D call. V was clipped by 0 bases and J by 5 bases, with 13 bases between them. There are 15 residues in the CDR3. Germline V gives CDR1 SGHTA, CDR2 FQGTGA.

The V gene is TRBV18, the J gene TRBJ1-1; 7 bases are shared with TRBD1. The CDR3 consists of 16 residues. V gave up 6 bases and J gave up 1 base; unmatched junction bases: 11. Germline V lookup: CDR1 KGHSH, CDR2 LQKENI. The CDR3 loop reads CASSLARGSPNTEAFF. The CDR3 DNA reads TGTGCCAGCTCGCTAGCCAGGGGGTCCCCGAACACTGAAGCTTTCTTT. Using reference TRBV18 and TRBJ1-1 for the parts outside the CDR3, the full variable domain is NAGVMQNPRHLVRRRGQEARLRCSPMKGHSHVYWYRQLPEEGLKFMVYLQKENIIDESGMPKERFSAEFPKEGPSILRIQQVVRGDSAAYFCASSLARGSPNTEAFFGQGTRLTVV.

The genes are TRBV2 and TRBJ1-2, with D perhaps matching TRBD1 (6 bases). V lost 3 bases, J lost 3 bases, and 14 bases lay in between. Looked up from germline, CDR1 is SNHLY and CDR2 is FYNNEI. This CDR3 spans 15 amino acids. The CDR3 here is CASSEWQGQDYGYTF. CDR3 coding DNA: TGTGCCAGCAGTGAGTGGCAGGGGCAAGACTATGGCTACACCTTC.

CDR3 protein: CASSSRQGSFGETQYF. Here the CDR3 DNA reads TGTGCCAGCAGCTCCCGACAAGGGAGTTTCGGAGAGACCCAGTACTTC. This sequence joins TRBV5-4 and TRBJ2-5, with D perhaps matching TRBD2 (5 bases). Per germline, CDR1 SGHNT and CDR2 YYREEE (reference sequence). The V and J ends lost 3 bases and 4 bases respectively, with 19 bases between them. The CDR3 is made up of 16 amino acids.

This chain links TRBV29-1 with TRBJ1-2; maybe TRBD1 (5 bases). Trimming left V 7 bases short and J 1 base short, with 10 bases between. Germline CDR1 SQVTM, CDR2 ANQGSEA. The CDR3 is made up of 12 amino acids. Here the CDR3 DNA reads TGCAGCGGCGGGACCTTTAACTATGGCTACACCTTC. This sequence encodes CSGGTFNYGYTF.

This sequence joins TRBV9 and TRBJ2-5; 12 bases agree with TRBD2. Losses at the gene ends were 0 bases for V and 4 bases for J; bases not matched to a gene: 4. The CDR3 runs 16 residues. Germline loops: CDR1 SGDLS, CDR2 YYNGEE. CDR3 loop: CASSVEASGGAETQYF. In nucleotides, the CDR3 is TGTGCCAGCAGCGTAGAGGCTAGCGGGGGGGCAGAGACCCAGTACTTC.

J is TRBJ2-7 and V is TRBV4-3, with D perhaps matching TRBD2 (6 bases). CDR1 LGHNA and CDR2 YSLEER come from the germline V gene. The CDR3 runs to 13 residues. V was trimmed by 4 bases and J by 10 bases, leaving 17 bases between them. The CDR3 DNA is TGCGCCAGCAGCCCGGGACTTTCTCCTACCCAGTACTTC. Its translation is CASSPGLSPTQYF.

In nucleotides, the CDR3 is TGTGCCAGCAGCCGAATAACAGGGACCACAGATACGCAGTATTTT. Translating it yields CASSRITGTTDTQYF. This chain connects TRBV7-9 to TRBJ2-3; D possibly corresponds to TRBD1 (6 bases). CDR3 size: 15 residues. CDR1 and CDR2 from the germline V gene are SEHNR and FQNEAQ (reference sequence). Trimming cost V 5 bases and J 2 bases, with 14 bases left between them.

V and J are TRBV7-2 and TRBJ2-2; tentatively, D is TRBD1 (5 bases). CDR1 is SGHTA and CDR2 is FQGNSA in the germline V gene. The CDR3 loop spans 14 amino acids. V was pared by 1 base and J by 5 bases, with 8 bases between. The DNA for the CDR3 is TGTGCCAGCAGCTTAGTCCAGGGAACCGGGGAGCTGTTTTTT. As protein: CASSLVQGTGELFF. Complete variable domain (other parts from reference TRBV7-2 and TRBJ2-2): GAGVSQSPSNKVTEKGKDVELRCDPISGHTALYWYRQSLGQGLEFLIYFQGNSAPDKSGLPSDRFSAERTGGSVSTLTIQRTQQEDSAVYLCASSLVQGTGELFFGEGSRLTVL.

CDR3 region: CASSFQSATRGTEAFF. DNA of the CDR3: TGTGCCAGCAGCTTCCAGTCAGCTACTCGGGGGACTGAAGCTTTCTTT. This chain links TRBV7-2 with TRBJ1-1; maybe TRBD1 (5 bases). Trimming cost V 3 bases and J 5 bases, with 19 bases left between them. The CDR3 loop spans 16 amino acids. Germline CDR1 reads SGHTA; CDR2 reads FQGNSA.

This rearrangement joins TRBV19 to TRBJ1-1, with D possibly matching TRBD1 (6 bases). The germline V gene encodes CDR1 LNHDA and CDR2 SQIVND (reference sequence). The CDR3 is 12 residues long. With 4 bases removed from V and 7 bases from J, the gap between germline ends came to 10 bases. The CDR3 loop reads CASSTGVVEAFF. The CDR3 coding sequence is TGTGCCAGTAGTACAGGGGTTGTTGAAGCTTTCTTT.

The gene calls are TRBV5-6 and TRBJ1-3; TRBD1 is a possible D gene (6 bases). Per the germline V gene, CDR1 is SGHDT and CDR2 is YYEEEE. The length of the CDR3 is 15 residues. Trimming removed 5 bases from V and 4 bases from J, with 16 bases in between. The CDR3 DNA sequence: TGTGCCAGCAGACTGACAGGTCGTGAGGGAAACACCATATATTTT. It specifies CASRLTGREGNTIYF.

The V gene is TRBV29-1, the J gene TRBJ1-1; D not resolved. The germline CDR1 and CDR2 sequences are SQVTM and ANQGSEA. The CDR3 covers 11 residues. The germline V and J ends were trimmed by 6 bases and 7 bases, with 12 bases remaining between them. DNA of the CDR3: TGCAGCGTCTCTCTTAGCAGTGAAGCTTTCTTT. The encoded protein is CSVSLSSEAFF.

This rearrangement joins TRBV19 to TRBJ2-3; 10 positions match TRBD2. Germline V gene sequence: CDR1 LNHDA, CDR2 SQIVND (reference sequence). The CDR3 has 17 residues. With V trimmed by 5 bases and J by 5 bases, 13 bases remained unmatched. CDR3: CASSFSGTSAQGDTQYF. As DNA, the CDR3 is TGTGCCAGTAGTTTTTCCGGGACTAGCGCGCAGGGAGATACGCAGTATTTT.

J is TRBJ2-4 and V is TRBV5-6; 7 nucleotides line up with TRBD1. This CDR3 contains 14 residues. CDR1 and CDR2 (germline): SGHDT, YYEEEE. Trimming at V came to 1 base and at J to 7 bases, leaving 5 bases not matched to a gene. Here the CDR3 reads CASSLLQGENIQYF. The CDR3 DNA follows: TGTGCCAGCAGCTTGTTGCAGGGGGAGAACATTCAGTACTTC.

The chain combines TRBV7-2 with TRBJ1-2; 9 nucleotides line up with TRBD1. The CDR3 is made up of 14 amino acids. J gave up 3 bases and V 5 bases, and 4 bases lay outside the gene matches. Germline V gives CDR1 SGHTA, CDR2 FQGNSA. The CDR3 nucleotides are TGTGCCAGCAGCGTAACAGGGGGCGACTATGGCTACACCTTC. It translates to CASSVTGGDYGYTF.

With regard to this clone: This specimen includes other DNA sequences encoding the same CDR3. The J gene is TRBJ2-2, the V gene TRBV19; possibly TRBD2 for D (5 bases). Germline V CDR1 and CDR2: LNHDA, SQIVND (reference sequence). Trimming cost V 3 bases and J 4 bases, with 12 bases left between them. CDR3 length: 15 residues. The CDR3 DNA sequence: TGTGCCAGTAGTATTGGGCTAGCCGGCACCGGGGAGCTGTTTTTT. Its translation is CASSIGLAGTGELFF.

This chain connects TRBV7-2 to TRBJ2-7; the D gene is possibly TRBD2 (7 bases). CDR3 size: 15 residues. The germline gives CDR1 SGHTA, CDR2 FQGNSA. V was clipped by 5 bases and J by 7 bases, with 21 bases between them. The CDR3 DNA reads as TGTGCCAGCAGCCCCTACGGCGAGGGGGGGCGGGAGCAGTACTTC. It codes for CASSPYGEGGREQYF.

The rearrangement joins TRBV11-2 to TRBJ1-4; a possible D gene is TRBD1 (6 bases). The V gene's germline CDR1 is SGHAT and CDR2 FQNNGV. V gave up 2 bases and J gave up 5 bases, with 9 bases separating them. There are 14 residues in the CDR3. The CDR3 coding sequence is TGTGCCAGCAGCTTACCAGGGGAGAATGAAAAACTGTTTTTT. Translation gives CASSLPGENEKLFF.

Here the CDR3 reads CASSYSSGGGETQYF. The DNA for the CDR3 is TGTGCCAGCAGTTATTCGTCAGGGGGAGGAGAGACCCAGTACTTC. V and J are TRBV6-5 and TRBJ2-5, with D possibly matching TRBD1 (7 bases). The CDR3 sequence is 15 residues long. From germline, CDR1 is MNHEY and CDR2 SVGAGI. Trimming removed 3 bases from V and 4 bases from J, with 15 bases in between.

Here the CDR3 DNA reads TGTGCCAGCAGCCAAGACGGGATCGGACTAGCGGGAGTATTAGCGGCTGGGCAGTTCTTC. This gives the protein CASSQDGIGLAGVLAAGQFF. The V and J genes are TRBV4-2 and TRBJ2-1; 13 bases match TRBD2. CDR3 size: 20 residues. Trimming at V came to 0 bases and at J to 12 bases, leaving 20 bases not matched to a gene. Germline CDR1 is LGHNA and CDR2 is YNFKEQ.

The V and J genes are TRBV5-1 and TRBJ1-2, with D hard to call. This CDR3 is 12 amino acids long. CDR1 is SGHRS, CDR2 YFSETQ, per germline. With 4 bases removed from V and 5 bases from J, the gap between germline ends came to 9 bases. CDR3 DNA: TGCGCCAGCAGCGCCCTGAGTTATGGCTACACCTTC. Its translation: CASSALSYGYTF.

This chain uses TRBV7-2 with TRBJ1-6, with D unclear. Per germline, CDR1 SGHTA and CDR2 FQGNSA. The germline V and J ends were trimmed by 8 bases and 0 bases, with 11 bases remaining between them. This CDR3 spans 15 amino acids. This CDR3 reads CASPPAGSYNSPLHF. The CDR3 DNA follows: TGTGCCAGCCCTCCGGCGGGCTCCTATAATTCACCCCTCCACTTT.

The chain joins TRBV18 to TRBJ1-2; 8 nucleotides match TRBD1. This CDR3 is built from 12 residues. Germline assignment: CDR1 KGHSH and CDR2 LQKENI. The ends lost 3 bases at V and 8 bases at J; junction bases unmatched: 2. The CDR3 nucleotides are TGTGCCAGCTCACCGACAGGGGAAGGCTACACCTTC. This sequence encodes CASSPTGEGYTF.

This CDR3 reads CASSQTHRTEQFF. The DNA for the CDR3 is TGTGCCAGTAGCCAGACCCACAGGACTGAGCAGTTCTTC. The chain is built from TRBV19 and TRBJ2-1, with D possibly TRBD1 on 5 matching bases. The CDR3 length is 13 residues. V was cut by 6 bases and J by 9 bases, with 15 bases left in between. Germline V lookup: CDR1 LNHDA, CDR2 SQIVND (reference sequence). Full variable domain (missing parts from reference TRBV19 and TRBJ2-1): DGGITQSPKYLFRKEGQNVTLSCEQNLNHDAMYWYRQDPGQGLRLIYYSQIVNDFQKGDIAEGYSVSREKKESFPLTVTSAQKNPTAFYLCASSQTHRTEQFFGPGTRLTVL.

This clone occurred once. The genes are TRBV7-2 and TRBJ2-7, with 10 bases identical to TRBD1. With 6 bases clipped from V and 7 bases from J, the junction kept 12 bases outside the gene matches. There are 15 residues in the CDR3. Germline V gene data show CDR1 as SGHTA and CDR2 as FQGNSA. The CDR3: CASSLKARDRGEQYF. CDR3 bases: TGTGCCAGCAGTCTCAAAGCCCGGGACAGGGGAGAGCAGTACTTC.